What follows are 18 T cell receptor beta chains derived from one specimen sequenced in a study of CD8+CD57+ T cells in acquired aplastic anemia. In patients chosen for sequencing, flow cytometry had shown CD8+CD57+ cell expansion. Genomic DNA was employed as the template in profiling TCR beta VDJ and CDR3. TCRdb fed the reads into MiXCR, producing one record per CDR3 protein. The sample gives under 350,000 distinct CDR3 sequences, under 65% of which show up once; approximately 1.3% is in the top ten. Source material: sorted CD4+, CD8+, or CD8+CD57+ T cells (not recorded which) from PBMCs. All receptors come from a human donor with aplastic anemia.

This chain joins TRBV20-1 and TRBJ2-3; D is perhaps TRBD2 (6 bases). This CDR3 spans 14 amino acids. The germline CDR1 and CDR2 sequences are DFQATT and SNEGSKA (reference sequence). V gave up 5 bases and J gave up 0 bases, with 12 bases separating them. The CDR3 loop is CSAALADSTDTQYF. CDR3 coding DNA: TGCAGTGCTGCCTTAGCGGACAGCACAGATACGCAGTATTTT.

This chain links TRBV2 with TRBJ1-2; TRBD1 aligns across 8 bases. The junction had 8 bases not matched to a gene; V was cut back by 1 base and J by 4 bases. This CDR3 comprises 16 residues. Per germline, CDR1 SNHLY and CDR2 FYNNEI. The CDR3 DNA reads TGTGCCAGCAGTGAAGTGCTCCGGGACAGGAGCTATGGCTACACCTTC. Protein: CASSEVLRDRSYGYTF.

As for this clonotype: A read error may produce the germline difference seen at one junction end. This chain connects TRBV9 to TRBJ2-7; either TRBD1 or TRBD2 may supply D (5 bases each). CDR1 SGDLS and CDR2 YYNGEE come from the germline V gene. The CDR3 spans 14 residues. As DNA, the CDR3 is TGCGCCAGCAGGGTGAGGGTCAGATCCTACGAGCAGTACTTC. This gives the protein CASRVRVRSYEQYF.

This clonotype was counted many times. The V call is TRBV19, the J call TRBJ2-5; 8 nucleotides align to TRBD2. V lost 5 bases to trimming and J lost 5 bases; unmatched junction nucleotides: 10. Germline assignment: CDR1 LNHDA and CDR2 SQIVND (reference sequence). The CDR3 runs 15 residues. The CDR3 protein is CASSESGGTRETQYF. The CDR3 nucleotides are TGTGCCAGTAGTGAGTCTGGAGGGACTAGGGAGACCCAGTACTTC. Filled out from reference TRBV19 and TRBJ2-5, the complete variable domain reads DGGITQSPKYLFRKEGQNVTLSCEQNLNHDAMYWYRQDPGQGLRLIYYSQIVNDFQKGDIAEGYSVSREKKESFPLTVTSAQKNPTAFYLCASSESGGTRETQYFGPGTRLLVL.

The V gene is TRBV29-1, the J gene TRBJ2-5, with unresolved D. This CDR3 has 11 amino acids. V lost 4 bases to trimming and J lost 6 bases, with 9 bases between them. Germline assignment: CDR1 SQVTM and CDR2 ANQGSEA. CDR3: CSVVPPQTQYF. CDR3 nucleotide sequence: TGCAGCGTTGTCCCACCCCAGACCCAGTACTTC.

The gene calls are TRBV6-6 and TRBJ2-7, with 7 nucleotides matching TRBD1. The CDR3 covers 14 residues. Per germline, CDR1 MNHNY and CDR2 SVGAGI (reference sequence). J lost 4 bases, V lost 8 bases, and 11 bases had no gene match. The CDR3 DNA reads as TGTGCCAGCCGACCGACAGGGAAATGGTACGAGCAGTACTTC. Translating gives CASRPTGKWYEQYF.

This clonotype was seen at least ten times. This rearrangement joins TRBV11-1 to TRBJ2-1; 10 nucleotides align to TRBD2. The CDR3 sequence is 16 residues long. V lost 5 bases and J lost 7; bases outside the gene matches: 11. Germline lookup yields CDR1 SGHAT and CDR2 FQDESV (reference sequence). The CDR3 reads CASSVTSSGGRNEQFF. The CDR3 bases are TGTGCCAGCAGCGTAACTTCTAGCGGGGGAAGGAATGAGCAGTTCTTC.

Details on this clonotype: A read error is possible here, since a much larger clone lies one base away. This sequence joins TRBV20-1 and TRBJ2-1, with 9 bases lining up with TRBD2. CDR1 and CDR2 from the germline V gene are DFQATT and SNEGSKA (reference sequence). The junction had 7 bases not matched to a gene; V was cut back by 1 base and J by 9 bases. This CDR3 has 14 residues. CDR3 protein: CSARGLAANSEQFF. In DNA, the CDR3 is TGCAGTGCTAGAGGACTAGCGGCCAACAGTGAGCAGTTCTTC.

Ten or more counts support this clonotype. V is TRBV6-5 and J is TRBJ1-2; no clear D. Between the trimmed V and J ends, which lost 4 bases and 10 bases, there was a span of 13 bases. The CDR3 is 12 amino acids. Germline CDR1 and CDR2: MNHEY and SVGAGI. The CDR3 reads CASSSPGEDYTF. CDR3 coding DNA: TGTGCCAGCAGTTCGCCCGGGGAGGACTACACCTTC.

The rearrangement uses TRBV2 and TRBJ1-5, with D unresolved. V lost 7 bases and J 6 bases, leaving 22 bases between the germline ends. The CDR3 has 16 amino acids. CDR1 and CDR2 from the germline V gene are SNHLY and FYNNEI. The CDR3 reads CASKLKSGNAGQPQHF. CDR3 sequence (DNA): TGTGCCAGCAAGCTGAAATCGGGGAATGCGGGTCAGCCCCAGCATTTT. The whole variable domain, remainder taken from reference TRBV2 and TRBJ1-5, is EPEVTQTPSHQVTQMGQEVILRCVPISNHLYFYWYRQILGQKVEFLVSFYNNEISEKSEIFDDQFSVERPDGSNFTLKIRSTKLEDSAMYFCASKLKSGNAGQPQHFGDGTRLSIL.

The gene calls are TRBV25-1 and TRBJ2-5; D gene uncertain. Between the trimmed V and J ends, which lost 10 bases and 5 bases, there was a span of 20 bases. Germline values: CDR1 MGHDK, CDR2 SYGVNS. The CDR3 has 14 residues. The CDR3 reads CANLLLSSLETQYF. CDR3 nucleotide sequence: TGTGCCAACCTACTACTAAGTAGCTTGGAGACCCAGTACTTC.

The chain links TRBV20-1 to TRBJ1-5; 9 bases fit TRBD1. With V trimmed by 0 bases and J by 6 bases, 12 bases remained unmatched. CDR1 DFQATT and CDR2 SNEGSKA come from the germline V gene (reference sequence). The CDR3 contains 17 residues. Written as DNA, the CDR3 is TGCAGTGCTAGAGAAGGGACAGGGCTTTTCTCTGGTCAGCCCCAGCATTTT. Translated, it gives CSAREGTGLFSGQPQHF.

The V gene is TRBV20-1, the J gene TRBJ1-2; D is perhaps TRBD1 (5 bases). Germline CDR1 DFQATT, CDR2 SNEGSKA (reference sequence). Deletions cut 0 bases from V and 5 bases from J, with 7 bases between. The CDR3 is 12 residues long. This CDR3 reads CSARDPGYGYTF. As DNA, the CDR3 is TGCAGTGCTAGAGACCCAGGGTATGGCTACACCTTC.

The V call is TRBV7-2, the J call TRBJ2-3, with D perhaps matching TRBD2 (6 bases). CDR1 and CDR2 (germline): SGHTA, FQGNSA. Deletions cut 8 bases from V and 2 bases from J, with 11 bases between. CDR3 length: 13 amino acids. CDR3 sequence (DNA): TGTGCCAGCCGATGGGGACTCACAGATACGCAGTATTTT. It translates to CASRWGLTDTQYF. The full variable domain, completed using reference TRBV7-2 and TRBJ2-3, is GAGVSQSPSNKVTEKGKDVELRCDPISGHTALYWYRQSLGQGLEFLIYFQGNSAPDKSGLPSDRFSAERTGGSVSTLTIQRTQQEDSAVYLCASRWGLTDTQYFGPGTRLTVL.

The V call is TRBV29-1, the J call TRBJ1-2; possible D gene TRBD1, 6 bases. In germline, CDR1 is SQVTM, CDR2 ANQGSEA. This CDR3 contains 13 residues. Trimming removed 4 bases at V and 2 bases at J, with 11 bases between. DNA for the CDR3: TGCAGCGTTGCGGACAGCTCAAACTATGGCTACACCTTC. Its protein is CSVADSSNYGYTF.

J is TRBJ2-7 and V is TRBV7-2; 8 nucleotides agree with TRBD2. CDR3 length: 14 residues. V lost 5 bases to trimming and J lost 5 bases; unmatched junction nucleotides: 8. Germline CDR1 reads SGHTA; CDR2 reads FQGNSA. CDR3 region: CASSPSGGPNEQYF. Here the CDR3 DNA reads TGTGCCAGCAGCCCATCGGGGGGGCCCAACGAGCAGTACTTC.

This sequence joins TRBV20-1 and TRBJ2-7; D might be TRBD2 (6 bases). CDR3 size: 12 residues. Germline CDR1 reads DFQATT; CDR2 reads SNEGSKA (reference sequence). Trimming removed 6 bases at V and 0 bases at J, with 9 bases between. In nucleotides, the CDR3 is TGCAGTGCAGCGGGCGGCTCCTACGAGCAGTACTTC. Protein product: CSAAGGSYEQYF.

This clonotype was found many times. The chain links TRBV9 to TRBJ2-7; TRBD1 aligns across 11 bases. The trim removed 4 bases at V and 2 bases at J, leaving 8 bases unmatched. The CDR3 runs to 16 residues. The germline V gene has CDR1 SGDLS and CDR2 YYNGEE. The CDR3 here is CASSLDPGQGAYEQYF. Written as DNA, the CDR3 is TGTGCCAGCAGCTTAGATCCGGGACAGGGGGCCTACGAGCAGTACTTC.